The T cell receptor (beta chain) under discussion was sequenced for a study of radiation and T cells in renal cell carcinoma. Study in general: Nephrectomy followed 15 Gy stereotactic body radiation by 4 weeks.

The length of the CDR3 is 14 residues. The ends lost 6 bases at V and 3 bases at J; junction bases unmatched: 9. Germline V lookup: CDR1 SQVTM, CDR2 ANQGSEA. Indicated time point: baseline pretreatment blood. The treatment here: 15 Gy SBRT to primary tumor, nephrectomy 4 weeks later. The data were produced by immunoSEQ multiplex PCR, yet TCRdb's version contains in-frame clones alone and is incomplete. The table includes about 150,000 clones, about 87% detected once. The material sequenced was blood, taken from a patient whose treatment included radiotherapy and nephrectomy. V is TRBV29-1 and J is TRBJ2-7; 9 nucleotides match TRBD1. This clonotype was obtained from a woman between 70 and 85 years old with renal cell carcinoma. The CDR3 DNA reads TGCAGCGTCGCCGGGCGGACAGGGGTCTACGAGCAGTACTTC. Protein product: CSVAGRTGVYEQYF.